This T cell receptor beta chain was documented in a study of CD8+CD57+ T cells in acquired aplastic anemia. This clonotype has more than one count but fewer than ten. Antigen unknown. Overall study findings and caveats: Patients and controls shared twenty-nine CD8+ CDR3 sequences.

The template for TCR beta VDJ and CDR3 sequence profiling was genomic DNA. Each CDR3 protein gets one entry after TCRdb re-called the reads with MiXCR. The repertoire holds about 170,000 distinct CDR3 sequences, around half seen once, with about 1.2% in the top ten. Patients selected for sequencing had displayed CD8+CD57+ cell expansion by flow cytometry. Each patient carried a diagnosis of severe acquired aplastic anemia. Blood samples were obtained from patients who had received no prior therapy. The sequencing input was sorted CD4+, CD8+, or CD8+CD57+ T cells (not recorded which) from PBMCs. This sequence originates from a human donor with aplastic anemia.

The CDR3, as DNA: TGCAGTGCTAGAGTGGGTGAGACCCAGTACTTC. Residues: CSARVGETQYF. V gene TRBV20-1 combines with J gene TRBJ2-5; D unclear. V was trimmed by 1 base and J by 5 bases, leaving 5 bases between them. This CDR3 is built from 11 residues. Germline lookup yields CDR1 DFQATT and CDR2 SNEGSKA (reference sequence).